A single sample is the source of the 31 T cell receptor beta chains below, sequenced in a study of human T cells and chemical hapten exposure. Time point reported: patch test 1, 2 weeks after DPC sensitization. The treatment denotes: therapeutic diphenylcyclopropenone sensitization with weekly scalp DPC. Via MiXCR, TCRdb re-called the RACE reads, giving one row per CDR3 protein. Among around 120,000 distinct CDR3 sequences listed, 9.5% to 13% were seen once. The specimen comprised whole blood, sampled in connection with sensitization to the hapten diphenylcyclopropenone (DPC). The receptors here all came from a woman in her forties or fifties with alopecia areata. Some clones in this sample may be carry-over from other donors' samples.

This clonotype has just a few counts. This chain uses TRBV7-9 with TRBJ2-7; 7 nucleotides line up with TRBD1. Germline CDR1 SEHNR, CDR2 FQNEAQ (reference sequence). The ends lost 5 bases at V and 4 bases at J; junction bases unmatched: 8. The CDR3 length is 14 residues. CDR3 DNA: TGTGCCAGCAGCCTCACAGGGGTCCCGTACGAGCAGTACTTC. The encoded protein is CASSLTGVPYEQYF.

This clonotype was counted at least ten times. The J gene is TRBJ2-2, the V gene TRBV20-1, with 10 bases aligning to TRBD1. This CDR3 has 15 residues. Germline V gene sequence: CDR1 DFQATT, CDR2 SNEGSKA (reference sequence). V lost 5 bases to trimming and J lost 3 bases; unmatched junction nucleotides: 6. Here the CDR3 DNA reads TGCAGTGCTGCTAGACAGGGGGCGGACACCGGGGAGCTGTTTTTT. This codes for CSAARQGADTGELFF.

This clonotype has a handful of counts. J is TRBJ1-5 and V is TRBV14; D unclear. The CDR3 consists of 13 residues. Germline V gene lookup returns CDR1 SGHDN and CDR2 FVKESK. The V and J ends lost 0 bases and 5 bases respectively, with 5 bases between them. The CDR3 nucleotides are TGTGCCAGCAGCCAAGACGGGGATCAGCCCCAGCATTTT. The encoded protein is CASSQDGDQPQHF.

This clonotype has only a few counts. The chain employs TRBV12-3 or TRBV12-4 and TRBJ1-1; the match to TRBD1 covers 8 bases. The CDR3 runs 14 residues. Losses at the gene ends were 5 bases for V and 0 bases for J; bases not matched to a gene: 2. This CDR3 is CASSRQGMNTEAFF. The CDR3 nucleotides read TGTGCCAGCAGTCGACAGGGGATGAACACTGAAGCTTTCTTT.

The genes are TRBV7-2 and TRBJ1-2; D not resolved. V gave up 6 bases and J gave up 3 bases, with 17 bases separating them. CDR1 and CDR2 from the germline V gene are SGHTA and FQGNSA. The CDR3 contains 15 residues. The CDR3 sequence is CASSHPEPLDYGYTF. CDR3 nucleotides: TGTGCCAGCAGTCATCCGGAACCTCTTGACTATGGCTACACCTTC.

This clonotype was recorded at least ten times. The rearrangement links TRBV12-3 or TRBV12-4 to TRBJ1-2, with 7 bases identical to TRBD1. The CDR3 sequence is 15 residues long. With V trimmed by 4 bases and J by 0 bases, 5 bases remained unmatched. The CDR3 coding sequence is TGTGCCAGCAGTTGGGACAGTACGACTAACTATGGCTACACCTTC. It specifies CASSWDSTTNYGYTF.

The genes are TRBV28 and TRBJ1-3; 7 positions match TRBD1. The germline V gene encodes CDR1 MDHEN and CDR2 SYDVKM. The CDR3 runs to 18 residues. Trimming took 3 bases from V and 8 from J; bases not matched to a gene: 19. The CDR3 region has the DNA TGTGCCAGCAGTTTCCCTATCCCGCAGGGGGGTGTTGAGGACACCATATATTTT. It yields the protein CASSFPIPQGGVEDTIYF. Variable domain in full (rest from reference TRBV28 and TRBJ1-3): DVKVTQSSRYLVKRTGEKVFLECVQDMDHENMFWYRQDPGLGLRLIYFSYDVKMKEKGDIPEGYSVSREKKERFSLILESASTNQTSMYLCASSFPIPQGGVEDTIYFGEGSWLTVV.

On this clonotype: Mismatch with germline at one junction end may stem from a read error. V gene TRBV19 combines with J gene TRBJ1-5; 10 bases match TRBD1. The germline V gene encodes CDR1 LNHDA and CDR2 SQIVND (reference sequence). This CDR3 comprises 15 residues. CDR3 loop: CASSIDRGLVQPQHF. As DNA, the CDR3 is TGTGCCAGTAGCATAGACAGGGGGCTCGTTCAGCCCCAGCATTTT.

Here the CDR3 DNA reads TGTGCCAGCAGTTTGGACGTCCTGATTTTCTACGAGCAGTACTTC. Translating it yields CASSLDVLIFYEQYF. The chain combines TRBV28 with TRBJ2-7, with D unresolved. The CDR3 sequence is 15 residues long. The V gene's germline CDR1 is MDHEN and CDR2 SYDVKM. V was cut by 3 bases and J by 3 bases, with 15 bases left in between.

This clonotype turned up a few times. The chain couples TRBV2 to TRBJ1-2; 7 bases align to TRBD1. CDR1 and CDR2 (germline): SNHLY, FYNNEI. This CDR3 has 14 residues. V lost 8 bases, J lost 8 bases, and 14 bases stayed unmatched. The CDR3 spells CASSPGGPSGGYTF. The CDR3 DNA reads TGTGCCAGCTCCCCAGGGGGGCCTTCAGGGGGCTACACCTTC.

The CDR3 DNA reads as TGTGCCAGCAGCCTAGGACAGGGGCTGGTGAATGAAAAACTGTTTTTT. This sequence encodes CASSLGQGLVNEKLFF. The chain has TRBV7-9 and TRBJ1-4; 9 nucleotides match TRBD1. This CDR3 comprises 16 residues. With 5 bases clipped from V and 5 bases from J, the junction kept 9 bases outside the gene matches. The germline V gene encodes CDR1 SEHNR and CDR2 FQNEAQ (reference sequence).

The V gene is TRBV2, the J gene TRBJ2-4; D is uncertain. The length of the CDR3 is 16 residues. Trimming took off 6 bases at V and 1 base at J, with 16 bases between the two ends. CDR1 is SNHLY, CDR2 FYNNEI, per germline. The CDR3 is CASSQTDGWAKNIQYF. In DNA form, the CDR3 reads TGTGCCAGCAGCCAAACAGACGGCTGGGCCAAAAACATTCAGTACTTC.

This clonotype was recorded a few times. The chain carries TRBV4-1 and TRBJ2-7; 10 bases fit TRBD1. CDR1 and CDR2 from the germline V gene are MGHRA and YSYEKL. The ends lost 0 bases at V and 4 bases at J; junction bases unmatched: 6. The CDR3 has 16 amino acids. CDR3 coding DNA: TGCGCCAGCAGCCAAGATCCTGGACAGGGGGGGTACGAGCAGTACTTC. Translation: CASSQDPGQGGYEQYF.

This clonotype came up many times. The chain combines TRBV11-2 with TRBJ2-1, with 7 bases fitting TRBD2. The V segment lost 5 bases and the J segment 5 bases; nucleotides outside the gene matches: 9. Germline CDR1 reads SGHAT; CDR2 reads FQNNGV. The CDR3 has 15 residues. The CDR3 here is CASSPQLGGNNEQFF. The CDR3 bases are TGTGCCAGCAGCCCCCAGCTCGGGGGGAACAATGAGCAGTTCTTC.

The J gene is TRBJ2-7, the V gene TRBV11-2, with D maybe TRBD2 (5 bases). CDR1 is SGHAT and CDR2 is FQNNGV in the germline V gene. This CDR3 contains 13 residues. Trimming left V 3 bases short and J 5 bases short, with 11 bases between. CDR3 nucleotide sequence: TGTGCCAGCAGCTTGAGGGCCTTGAACGAGCAGTACTTC. Its protein product is CASSLRALNEQYF.

This clonotype was counted only a few times. The chain combines TRBV18 with TRBJ2-5, with no clear D. Germline V CDR1 and CDR2: KGHSH, LQKENI. V was clipped by 2 bases and J by 0 bases, with 13 bases between them. This CDR3 spans 16 amino acids. The CDR3 is CASSPSLVTYQETQYF. CDR3 sequence (DNA): TGTGCCAGCTCACCAAGCCTAGTGACATACCAAGAGACCCAGTACTTC.

Points on this clonotype: Because the CDR3's place on the DNA is in doubt, the DNA is left out and the CDR3 is given as listed by TCRdb. This chain uses TRBV7-5 with TRBJ2-1; TRBD1 is taken as the D call from the table, unchecked against the DNA. TRBV7-5 is a listed pseudogene. The CDR3 sequence runs 17 residues, both termini included. CDR3 residues: CISVSEASRQGNNEQFF.

This clonotype was detected ten times or more. The CDR3 nucleotides read TGTGCCAGCAGACACAGGGGGGTCGGGCATACCGGGGAGCTGTTTTTT. It is translated as CASRHRGVGHTGELFF. The gene calls are TRBV12-3 or TRBV12-4 and TRBJ2-2, with TRBD1 matching 8 bases. The V and J ends lost 6 bases and 5 bases, in that order; junction bases with no gene match: 11. CDR3 length: 16 amino acids.

This clonotype was seen a handful of times. The chain recombines TRBV7-6 with TRBJ1-6; the D is unclear. Trimming shortened V by 0 bases and J by 6 bases, and 18 bases separated the two germline ends. The CDR3 is 18 residues long. The V gene's germline CDR1 is SGHVS and CDR2 FNYEAQ. The CDR3 DNA follows: TGTGCCAGCAGCTTAGCGCTAACGTCTTCAAAATTTAATTCACCCCTCCACTTT. Protein product: CASSLALTSSKFNSPLHF.

The chain links TRBV7-2 to TRBJ1-4, with 9 bases aligning to TRBD1. Per the germline V gene, CDR1 is SGHTA and CDR2 is FQGNSA. This CDR3 contains 14 residues. The V and J ends lost 6 bases and 4 bases, in that order; junction bases with no gene match: 3. The CDR3 is CASSSTGGNEKLFF. The CDR3 coding sequence is TGTGCCAGCAGTTCGACAGGGGGTAATGAAAAACTGTTTTTT.

The rearrangement links TRBV10-3 to TRBJ1-1, with TRBD1 as a possible D gene (5 bases). Trimming pared 8 bases from V and 0 bases from J, leaving 10 bases between. This CDR3 comprises 13 residues. Germline V CDR1 and CDR2: ENHRY, SYGVKD. The CDR3 region is CAISGTMNTEAFF. CDR3 DNA sequence: TGTGCCATCTCCGGGACCATGAACACTGAAGCTTTCTTT.

This clonotype was observed many times. The chain uses TRBV29-1 and TRBJ2-2, with D uncertain. CDR1 and CDR2 (germline): SQVTM, ANQGSEA. This CDR3 is 13 amino acids long. Trimming left V 8 bases short and J 2 bases short, with 12 bases between. The CDR3 sequence is CSPEADNTGELFF. CDR3 nucleotide sequence: TGCAGCCCCGAGGCAGACAACACCGGGGAGCTGTTTTTT.

Of note for this clonotype: A much larger clone lies one base from this, so it may be a read error. V and J are TRBV11-2 and TRBJ2-1; D gene uncertain. The CDR3 runs to 16 residues. CDR1 and CDR2 (germline): SGHAT, FQNNGV. The CDR3 DNA follows: TGTGCCAGCAGCCCCCAGATTTCCCCACGCTACAATGGGCAGTTCTTC. Its translation is CASSPQISPRYNGQFF.

This clonotype was counted at least ten times. J is TRBJ1-3 and V is TRBV7-9; D is undetermined. Trimming stripped 2 bases from V and 8 bases from J, with 10 bases between. Looked up from germline, CDR1 is SEHNR and CDR2 is FQNEAQ (reference sequence). This CDR3 spans 13 amino acids. CDR3 in DNA: TGTGCCAGCAGCTTATTATCCCCGGACACCATATATTTT. Amino acids: CASSLLSPDTIYF.

A few counts support this clonotype. The CDR3 DNA reads TGTGCCAGCAGTTTGGACAGGGACGAGCAGTACTTC. Its translation: CASSLDRDEQYF. J is TRBJ2-7 and V is TRBV28, with TRBD1 matching over 8 bases. This CDR3 is built from 12 residues. Germline V gene sequence: CDR1 MDHEN, CDR2 SYDVKM. The V and J ends lost 3 bases and 5 bases, in that order; junction bases with no gene match: 0.

J is TRBJ1-2 and V is TRBV4-1; D might be TRBD1 (6 bases). CDR1 and CDR2 from the germline V gene are MGHRA and YSYEKL. The CDR3 consists of 14 residues. The V gene lost 1 base and the J gene lost 3 bases, with 9 bases spanning the gap. The CDR3 region is CASSQVRGDYGYTF. The CDR3, as DNA: TGCGCCAGCAGCCAAGTCAGGGGAGACTATGGCTACACCTTC.

This clonotype was counted at least ten times. The chain employs TRBV5-7 and TRBJ1-5; D unresolved. TRBV5-7 is an open reading frame whose function is uncertain. CDR3 length equals 17 residues. V gave up 0 bases and J gave up 3 bases, with 16 bases separating them. The CDR3 DNA reads as TGTGCCAGCAGCTTGGAACGGCTAGAGGAGTACAATCAGCCCCAGCATTTT. Translating it yields CASSLERLEEYNQPQHF.

This clonotype has a count of ten or more. This chain joins TRBV24-1 and TRBJ2-2; 9 nucleotides agree with TRBD1. This CDR3 has 16 residues. V dropped 7 bases and J dropped 5; count of bases not matched to a gene: 10. Germline values: CDR1 KGHDR, CDR2 SFDVKD. The CDR3: CATRGDSGTGTGELFF. The CDR3 coding sequence is TGTGCCACCAGAGGCGACAGCGGGACAGGGACCGGGGAGCTGTTTTTT.

J is TRBJ1-1 and V is TRBV6-5; 8 bases are shared with TRBD1. Germline V gives CDR1 MNHEY, CDR2 SVGAGI. With 10 bases clipped from V and 7 bases from J, the junction kept 14 bases outside the gene matches. CDR3 length equals 14 residues. As DNA, the CDR3 is TGTGCCACCTCCAGGGGACAGGAGATACATGAAGCTTTCTTT. Encoded protein: CATSRGQEIHEAFF.

This clonotype was counted only a few times. This chain connects TRBV20-1 to TRBJ2-7; no clear D gene. The CDR3 extends over 12 amino acids. CDR1 DFQATT and CDR2 SNEGSKA come from the germline V gene (reference sequence). Trimming took off 0 bases at V and 2 bases at J, with 5 bases between the two ends. CDR3 loop: CSARDDTYEQYF. CDR3 nucleotide sequence: TGCAGTGCTAGAGATGACACCTACGAGCAGTACTTC.

This clonotype occurred many times. The CDR3 does not close with the conserved phenylalanine or tryptophan, likely indicating a read error. The chain employs TRBV6-2 or TRBV6-3 and TRBJ1-5; no reliable D call. With 6 bases removed from V and 5 bases from J, the gap between germline ends came to 14 bases. Germline CDR1 MNHEY, CDR2 SVGEGT. There are 14 residues in the CDR3. For the CDR3, the DNA is TGTGCCAGCAGCCCGGATTTAAGGGATCAGCCCCAGCATCTT. This codes for CASSPDLRDQPQHL.